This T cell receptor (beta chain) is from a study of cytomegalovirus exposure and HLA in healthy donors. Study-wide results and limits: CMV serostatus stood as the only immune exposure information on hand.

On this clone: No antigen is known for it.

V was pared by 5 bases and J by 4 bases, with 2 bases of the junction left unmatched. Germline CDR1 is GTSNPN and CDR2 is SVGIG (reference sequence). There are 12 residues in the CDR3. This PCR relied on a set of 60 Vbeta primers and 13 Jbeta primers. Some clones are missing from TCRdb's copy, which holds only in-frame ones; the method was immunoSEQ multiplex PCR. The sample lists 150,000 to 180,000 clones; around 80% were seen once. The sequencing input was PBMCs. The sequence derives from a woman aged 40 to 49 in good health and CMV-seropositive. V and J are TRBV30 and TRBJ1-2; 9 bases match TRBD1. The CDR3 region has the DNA TGTGCCTGGCTGGACAGGGGCTATGGCTACACCTTC. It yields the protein CAWLDRGYGYTF. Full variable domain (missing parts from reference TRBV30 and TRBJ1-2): SQTIHQWPATLVQPVGSPLSLECTVEGTSNPNLYWYRQAAGRGLQLLFYSVGIGQISSEVPQNLSASRPQDRQFILSSKKLLLSDSGFYLCAWLDRGYGYTFGSGTRLTVV.